Listed here are 6 T cell receptor beta chains from one sample, sequenced in a study of beta chain features in type 1 diabetes. Their cognate antigens are unknown. The authors reverse transcribed all of the isolated RNA, so sequencing captured expressed TCRB transcripts. This table comes from immunoSEQ multiplex PCR, and its TCRdb copy is limited to in-frame clones, with some not included. The table records some 47,000 clones, roughly 45% of them present only once. Study-wide points: TCRB CDR3s from Type 1 diabetes patients were moderately but significantly shorter in all four CD4+ subsets.

Sequenced material: stem cell memory CD4+ T cells from blood. These receptors were collected from a man aged 25-40 years with type 1 diabetes.

This CDR3 reads CASSSGQLYGYTF. CDR3 DNA sequence: TGTGCCAGCAGCTCCGGACAGCTATATGGCTACACCTTC. The gene calls are TRBV7-9 and TRBJ1-2; a weak D match, TRBD1 (6 bases). CDR3 length: 13 residues. V dropped 4 bases and J dropped 5 bases, with 11 bases sitting between them. Per the germline V gene, CDR1 is SEHNR and CDR2 is FQNEAQ (reference sequence). Based on the CDR3 plus reference TRBV7-9 and TRBJ1-2, the full variable domain is DTGVSQNPRHKITKRGQNVTFRCDPISEHNRLYWYRQTLGQGPEFLTYFQNEAQLEKSRLLSDRFSAERPKGSFSTLEIQRTEQGDSAMYLCASSSGQLYGYTFGSGTRLTVV.

V gene TRBV7-2 combines with J gene TRBJ1-5, with D perhaps TRBD1 (6 bases). The CDR3 runs to 13 residues. With 1 base removed from V and 5 bases from J, the gap between germline ends came to 6 bases. Germline CDR1 SGHTA, CDR2 FQGNSA. DNA of the CDR3: TGTGCCAGCAGCTTAGACAGGGATCAGCCCCAGCATTTT. As protein: CASSLDRDQPQHF. The complete variable domain, with remaining parts taken from reference TRBV7-2 and TRBJ1-5, reads GAGVSQSPSNKVTEKGKDVELRCDPISGHTALYWYRQSLGQGLEFLIYFQGNSAPDKSGLPSDRFSAERTGGSVSTLTIQRTQQEDSAVYLCASSLDRDQPQHFGDGTRLSIL.

The chain employs TRBV19 and TRBJ2-7; maybe TRBD2 (6 bases). Trimming cost V 6 bases and J 2 bases, with 17 bases left between them. This CDR3 comprises 15 residues. Germline values: CDR1 LNHDA, CDR2 SQIVND (reference sequence). CDR3 DNA sequence: TGTGCCAGTAGCCTCTCCGGGGGAACCGCCTACGAGCAGTACTTC. This sequence encodes CASSLSGGTAYEQYF.

V is TRBV11-2 and J is TRBJ2-3, with TRBD1 matching 8 bases. The CDR3 contains 13 residues. Looked up from germline, CDR1 is SGHAT and CDR2 is FQNNGV. The V gene end was trimmed by 1 base and the J gene end by 9 bases; junction bases not matched to a gene: 3. The CDR3: CASSLVPGGTQYF. DNA for the CDR3: TGTGCCAGCAGCTTAGTCCCAGGGGGCACGCAGTATTTT.

The chain uses TRBV5-4 and TRBJ2-5; 8 nucleotides align to TRBD2. This CDR3 comprises 15 residues. V lost 2 bases to trimming and J lost 5 bases; unmatched junction nucleotides: 8. The germline CDR1 and CDR2 sequences are SGHNT and YYREEE (reference sequence). The CDR3 bases are TGTGCCAGCAGCTTAACTAGCGGACTAAAGGAGACCCAGTACTTC. This codes for CASSLTSGLKETQYF. Looking up the rest from reference TRBV5-4 and TRBJ2-5 gives the full variable domain: ETGVTQSPTHLIKTRGQQVTLRCSSQSGHNTVSWYQQALGQGPQFIFQYYREEENGRGNFPPRFSGLQFPNYSSELNVNALELDDSALYLCASSLTSGLKETQYFGPGTRLLVL.

This sequence joins TRBV5-6 and TRBJ2-1, with 12 bases that match TRBD2. CDR3 length: 15 amino acids. Germline V CDR1 and CDR2: SGHDT, YYEEEE. V dropped 3 bases and J dropped 4; count of bases not matched to a gene: 2. The CDR3 sequence is CASSSGTSGYNEQFF. CDR3 nucleotide sequence: TGTGCCAGCAGCTCAGGGACTAGCGGGTACAATGAGCAGTTCTTC.